These T cell receptor beta chains were read from a single sample in a study of blood T cells in healthy people across ages. In TCRdb, the 5' RACE reads were re-called with MiXCR into one record per CDR3 protein. The repertoire includes almost 1 million distinct CDR3 sequences, about 51% of them detected once, and about 21% sits in the top ten. The source material was blood. The receptor source for this set is a woman between 55 and 75 years old in good health. Each CDR3 is given with its conserved first and last residue. D genes are given only for firm matches. A row's size may be missing; if present it is once, few, many or a size class.

CDR3 DNA	CDR3 protein	V gene	D gene	clone size	J gene	CDR3 length
TGCAGTGCTAAGGAGCGTTACAATGAGCAGTTCTTC	CSAKERYNEQFF	TRBV20-1	.	few	TRBJ2-1	12
TGTGCCAGCAGCGAGGGGGGGCTAGCGGGCTCCTACGAGCAGTACTTC	CASSEGGLAGSYEQYF	TRBV9	TRBD2	many	TRBJ2-7	16
TGTGCCAGCATCCCAGACGGGGGGTGGGGGAACACTGAAGCTTTCTTT	CASIPDGGWGNTEAFF	TRBV12-3/TRBV12-4	.	.	TRBJ1-1	16
TGTGCCAGCAGCTTAAAGTCAACTAATGAAAAACTGTTTTTT	CASSLKSTNEKLFF	TRBV7-9	.	many	TRBJ1-4	14
TGCAGTGCTAGTTCGTCCCGGGGCAGGCTGAGGGACCAGTACTTC	CSASSSRGRLRDQYF	TRBV20-1	.	.	TRBJ2-5	15
TGTGCCAGCAGTGAAACCACGGAGGGGCCTAGCAATCAGCCCCAGCATTTT	CASSETTEGPSNQPQHF	TRBV25-1	.	few	TRBJ1-5	17
TGTGCCAGCAGTCGGACTAGAGGGACCCAAGGGACCCAGTACTTC	CASSRTRGTQGTQYF	TRBV12-3/TRBV12-4	TRBD2	.	TRBJ2-5	15
TGTGCCAGCAGCTGGACAGGAGAAGGAGAGACCCAGTACTTC	CASSWTGEGETQYF	TRBV7-3	TRBD1	.	TRBJ2-5	14
TGCAGTGCTACCCGGTCCAACTACGAGCAGTACTTC	CSATRSNYEQYF	TRBV20-1	.	.	TRBJ2-7	12
TGCGCCAGCAGCCAAGCAGCGGGAGGGCGGAATGAGCAGTTCTTC	CASSQAAGGRNEQFF	TRBV4-1	TRBD2	few	TRBJ2-1	15
TGTGCCAGCAGTTACCCAGTTAACAGGGGGTGGACGAACACTGAAGCTTTCTTT	CASSYPVNRGWTNTEAFF	TRBV6-2/TRBV6-3	TRBD1	.	TRBJ1-1	18
TGTGCCAGCAGCTTGCCCGGGACCGAATCTAACTATGGCTACACCTTC	CASSLPGTESNYGYTF	TRBV7-9	.	.	TRBJ1-2	16
TGTGCCAGCAGCTTAGTGGAACACACAGATACGCAGTATTTT	CASSLVEHTDTQYF	TRBV7-6	.	.	TRBJ2-3	14
TGCGCCAGCAGCCAATCGGGACTAGTAAAAGAGACCCAGTACTTC	CASSQSGLVKETQYF	TRBV4-1	TRBD2	.	TRBJ2-5	15
TGTGCCAGCAGACATACATTGGTCCCCTATGGCTACACCTTC	CASRHTLVPYGYTF	TRBV3-1	.	.	TRBJ1-2	14
TGCAGCGTTATGACAGGGGGAGGCAATCAGCCCCAGCATTTT	CSVMTGGGNQPQHF	TRBV29-1	TRBD1	few	TRBJ1-5	14
TGTGCCATCACTCTCAGGGTAGAAACCGGGGAGCTGTTTTTT	CAITLRVETGELFF	TRBV7-9	.	.	TRBJ2-2	14
TGTGCCAGCAGTTTGGGGGGGACAATCGGTGAGCAGTTCTTC	CASSLGGTIGEQFF	TRBV28	.	.	TRBJ2-1	14
TGCAGTGCTAGAGATTTCTGGAATGAGCAGTTCTTC	CSARDFWNEQFF	TRBV20-1	.	once	TRBJ2-1	12
TGTGCTACCAGTGACGGACGAGGTCTTAAAGCTTTCTTT	CATSDGRGLKAFF	TRBV24-1	.	once	TRBJ1-1	13
TGTGCCAGCAGCTTTATTAGCGGGAGCCCCAAAAACATTCAGTACTTC	CASSFISGSPKNIQYF	TRBV7-9	TRBD2	.	TRBJ2-4	16
TGTGCCAGCAGTACGGCGGGACCCTCAAAGGGAGACAATGAGCAGTTCTTC	CASSTAGPSKGDNEQFF	TRBV6-2/TRBV6-3	.	few	TRBJ2-1	17
TGTGCCAGCAGTCCTCTCATACACGAGCAGTACTTC	CASSPLIHEQYF	TRBV28	.	few	TRBJ2-7	12
TGTGCCAGCAGTCTCCAAGTTTACAATGAGCAGTTCTTC	CASSLQVYNEQFF	TRBV12-3/TRBV12-4	.	.	TRBJ2-1	13
TGTGCCACCGTTTCTCTAGCTGTTACCTACGAGCAGTACTTC	CATVSLAVTYEQYF	TRBV28	.	few	TRBJ2-7	14
TGTGCCAGCAGCCCGGACAGGGGCGGACATCTTGAAAAACTGTTTTTT	CASSPDRGGHLEKLFF	TRBV12-3/TRBV12-4	TRBD1	.	TRBJ1-4	16
TGCGCCAGCACGACCAGATACACGCAGTATTTT	CASTTRYTQYF	TRBV10-2	.	.	TRBJ2-3	11
TGTGCCAGCGGACCTTCTAGCGGGAGGGCCGGCGAGCAGTACTTC	CASGPSSGRAGEQYF	TRBV12-3/TRBV12-4	TRBD2	.	TRBJ2-7	15
TGTGCCAGCAGTTCCTGGCTCGCGGGTAGCAATCAGCCCCAGCATTTT	CASSSWLAGSNQPQHF	TRBV28	.	few	TRBJ1-5	16
TGTGCCAGCAGTTTGTACCCGCCAGAGTATTTT	CASSLYPPEYF	TRBV12-3/TRBV12-4	.	few	TRBJ2-3	11
TGTGCCAGCAGCAAGGGGGCCAGGGCTTGCCGGAGGGTCCAATATGAGCAGTTCTTC	CASSKGARACRRVQYEQFF	TRBV21-1	.	few	TRBJ2-1	19
TGCGCCAGCAACCACGGACGGACTTACAATGAGCAGTTCTTC	CASNHGRTYNEQFF	TRBV4-1	.	.	TRBJ2-1	14
TGTGCCAACTCACTGCCTAAGGGGGACGAGCAGTACTTC	CANSLPKGDEQYF	TRBV18	.	.	TRBJ2-7	13
TGCGCCAGCAGCTTACGTCAGTTTGCCTACGAGCAGTACTTC	CASSLRQFAYEQYF	TRBV4-1	.	.	TRBJ2-7	14
TGTGCCAGCAGCCCTCTTCGGAAGAAGACCCAGTACTTC	CASSPLRKKTQYF	TRBV3-1	.	.	TRBJ2-5	13
TGTGCCACCAGCAGTTTCCACGAGCAGTACTTC	CATSSFHEQYF	TRBV15	.	few	TRBJ2-7	11
TGCAGTGCTAGAGGAGGACGGGATACGCAGTATTTT	CSARGGRDTQYF	TRBV20-1	.	.	TRBJ2-3	12
TGTGCCAGCAGTTTAGGTCTTAACCCCTATGGCTACACCTTC	CASSLGLNPYGYTF	TRBV12-3/TRBV12-4	.	.	TRBJ1-2	14
TGTGCCAGCAGCCAGGCGGGAGAATCCTACGAGCAGTACTTC	CASSQAGESYEQYF	TRBV28	TRBD2	.	TRBJ2-7	14
TGCGCCAGCAGCCGGGCGAAGGGGGCCCCTGGAAAAAACATTCAGTACTTC	CASSRAKGAPGKNIQYF	TRBV4-3	TRBD1	once	TRBJ2-4	17
TGTGCCTGCAGCGTTCAGGAGACCCAGTACTTC	CACSVQETQYF	TRBV7-2	.	.	TRBJ2-5	11
TGTGCCAGCAGCCTAAGGACCGGGACTAGCACAGATACGCAGTATTTT	CASSLRTGTSTDTQYF	TRBV7-8	.	.	TRBJ2-3	16
TGCAGCGTTGTGGGGAGGGACCACCGCACAGATACGCAGTATTTT	CSVVGRDHRTDTQYF	TRBV29-1	TRBD2	few	TRBJ2-3	15
TGCGCCAGCCTAGCGGGAGGGACCCTAAGCACAGATACGCAGTATTTT	CASLAGGTLSTDTQYF	TRBV5-1	TRBD2	.	TRBJ2-3	16
TGCGCCAGCAGCCCGTCGGGACTCAACTACGAGCAGTACTTC	CASSPSGLNYEQYF	TRBV4-1	.	.	TRBJ2-7	14
TGCAGCGGTGGCCCCCCGGGACCGCAAGAGACCCAGTACTTC	CSGGPPGPQETQYF	TRBV29-1	.	.	TRBJ2-5	14
TGTGCCAGCAGCCAACACGAAGACGGTGGTGAGCAGTTCTTC	CASSQHEDGGEQFF	TRBV3-1	.	.	TRBJ2-1	14
TGTGCCGTGTCGAACAGGGTTGGGGCCAACGTCCTGACTTTC	CAVSNRVGANVLTF	TRBV2	.	few	TRBJ2-6	14
TGCGCCAGCAGCCAAGAAGACGGAATCGTTTCACCCCTCCACTTT	CASSQEDGIVSPLHF	TRBV5-1	.	.	TRBJ1-6	15
TGTGCCAGCAGCTCCGACCACTTTCCCTACGAGCAGTACTTC	CASSSDHFPYEQYF	TRBV11-2	.	few	TRBJ2-7	14
TGTGCCAGCAGTCCCGACAGGGCCTCTGGGAACTATGGCTACACCTTC	CASSPDRASGNYGYTF	TRBV27	TRBD1	.	TRBJ1-2	16
TGTGCCAGCAGCGTAGGACTAGGAGACCAAGAGACCCAGTACTTC	CASSVGLGDQETQYF	TRBV3-1	TRBD2	.	TRBJ2-5	15
TGCGCCAGCAGCATTAGCGGGAGGGCGGATACGCAGTATTTT	CASSISGRADTQYF	TRBV4-1	TRBD2	once	TRBJ2-3	14
TGTGCCAGCAGCGTAGTCGGTAGCTCCTACAATGAGCAGTTCTTC	CASSVVGSSYNEQFF	TRBV9	.	.	TRBJ2-1	15